A single sample gave rise to the 5 T cell receptor beta chains below, sequenced in a study of shared clonotypes between healthy human individuals. Naive CD8 cells were CD45RO-negative, positively selected for CCR7, excluding terminally differentiated effector memory CD45RA+ cells. The protocol was immunoSEQ multiplex PCR, while the TCRdb copy is restricted to in-frame clones and leaves out a portion. The top ten hold 0.9% to 1.3% of the sample, which has more than 2 million clones, less than 95% seen once. Sequencing was performed on naive CD8+ T cells sorted from blood. The receptor source for this set is a man in his late teens or twenties in good health.

The CDR3: CASSLGTGSEETQYF. In nucleotides, the CDR3 is TGCGCCAGCAGCTTGGGGACAGGGTCGGAAGAGACCCAGTACTTC. The chain uses TRBV4-3 and TRBJ2-5, with 9 bases fitting TRBD1. The length of the CDR3 is 15 residues. CDR1 and CDR2 (germline): LGHNA, YSLEER. V shed 5 bases and J 3 bases; nucleotides not matched to a gene: 7.

The rearrangement joins TRBV2 to TRBJ2-1; unclear D gene. The CDR3 contains 12 residues. The V end was cut by 6 bases, the J end by 6 bases, with 9 bases between. Germline V gene data show CDR1 as SNHLY and CDR2 as FYNNEI. In DNA form, the CDR3 reads TGTGCCAGCAGCGACCCACTCAATGAGCAGTTCTTC. This sequence encodes CASSDPLNEQFF.

In its sample, this clone was seen once. This chain uses TRBV11-2 with TRBJ2-4, with D perhaps TRBD1 or TRBD2 (5 bases each). V lost 4 bases and J 2 bases, leaving 12 bases between the germline ends. The CDR3 totals 15 residues. CDR1 is SGHAT and CDR2 is FQNNGV in the germline V gene. The CDR3 sequence is CASSSLGETKNIQYF. CDR3 in DNA: TGTGCCAGCAGCTCTCTAGGGGAGACCAAAAACATTCAGTACTTC.

This chain connects TRBV5-4 to TRBJ1-2; 7 positions agree with TRBD1. Unmatched junction bases numbered 10, after V lost 4 bases and J lost 1 base. CDR3 length: 16 residues. In germline, CDR1 is SGHNT, CDR2 YYREEE (reference sequence). CDR3 amino acids: CASSTPQDRVNYGYTF. The CDR3, as DNA: TGTGCCAGCAGCACACCCCAAGACAGGGTTAACTATGGCTACACCTTC.

This chain uses TRBV9 with TRBJ2-2; tentative D call: TRBD2 (6 bases). The ends were cut back, 7 bases at V and 10 bases at J, with 20 bases in the middle. The germline CDR1 and CDR2 sequences are SGDLS and YYNGEE. The CDR3 is 14 amino acids. The chain's CDR3 is CASALSDYRPELFF. Written as DNA, the CDR3 is TGTGCCAGCGCCCTCTCGGACTATCGGCCGGAGCTGTTTTTT.